This TCR beta chain was obtained from a study of blood T cell repertoires in COVID-19. Across the study: Samples representing acute and convalescent COVID-19 were sourced from the United States, Italy and Spain. PBMCs, B-cell-depleted T cells, or T cells were the source of the cDNA or gDNA that made up the material.

V was pared by 4 bases and J by 6 bases, with 12 bases between. Germline V lookup: CDR1 SSHAT, CDR2 FNYEAQ (reference sequence). This CDR3 is 13 amino acids long. TCRdb keeps only in-frame clones here, not all; method: immunoSEQ multiplex PCR. The repertoire holds roughly 50,000 clones, with roughly 83% as singletons. The chain recombines TRBV7-7 with TRBJ1-1; D is uncertain. The TCR sequence derives from a human donor in a cohort sampled during active COVID-19. The sample consisted of peripheral blood. CDR3 DNA sequence: TGTGCCAGCAGCTCCCACATAGGAGCTGAAGCTTTCTTT. As protein: CASSSHIGAEAFF.